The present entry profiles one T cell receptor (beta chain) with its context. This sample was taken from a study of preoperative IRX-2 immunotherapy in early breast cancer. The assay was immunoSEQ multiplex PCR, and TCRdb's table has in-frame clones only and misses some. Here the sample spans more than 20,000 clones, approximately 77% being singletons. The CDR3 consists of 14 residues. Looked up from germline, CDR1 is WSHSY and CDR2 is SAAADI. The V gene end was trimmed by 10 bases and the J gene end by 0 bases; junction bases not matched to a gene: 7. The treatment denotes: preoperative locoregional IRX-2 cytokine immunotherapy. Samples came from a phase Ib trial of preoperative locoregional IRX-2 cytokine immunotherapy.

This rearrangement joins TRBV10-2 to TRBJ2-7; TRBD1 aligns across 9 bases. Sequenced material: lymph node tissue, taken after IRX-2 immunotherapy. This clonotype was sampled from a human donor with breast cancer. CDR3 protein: CANRDRGYSYEQYF. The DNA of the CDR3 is TGCGCCAACAGAGACAGGGGGTACTCCTACGAGCAGTACTTC.